The clone carrying this T cell receptor beta chain was counted a few times. Its target is unknown. Whole-study results and caveats: In terms of TCR gene usage, tumor memory CD4+ T cells clustered together with blood and lymph node memory CD4+ cells, as well as with lymph node naive CD4+ cells.

TCRdb reprocessed the 5' RACE reads via MiXCR and lists one record per CDR3 protein. Of 53,000 or so distinct CDR3 sequences in the sample, about 24% were seen once. The sequenced material came from tumor-infiltrating naive CD4+ T cells sorted from the breast tumor. Regarding subset: naive CD4+ T cells, CD4+CD45RA+CD25-. The source of this sequence is a female donor with breast cancer.

For the CDR3, the DNA is TGCGCCAGCAGCCCGACAGGGGGCCGGCTAGCGGGAGCCAATGAGCAGTTCTTC. Translating gives CASSPTGGRLAGANEQFF. The chain employs TRBV5-1 and TRBJ2-1; D might be TRBD1 or TRBD2, each matching 10 bases. The CDR3 runs 18 residues. V lost 4 bases, J lost 6 bases, and 26 bases lay in between. In germline, CDR1 is SGHRS, CDR2 YFSETQ.